These 28 T cell receptor beta chains share one sample of origin, sequenced in a study of cytomegalovirus exposure and HLA in healthy donors. Both 60 Vbeta primers and 13 Jbeta primers went into the PCR. Produced via immunoSEQ multiplex PCR; TCRdb's table is partial and in-frame only. The sample includes about 250,000 clones, just over 70% of them seen just once. The specimen sequenced was PBMCs. The receptors come from a female donor in good health and CMV-seronegative.

V usage is TRBV30 and J usage is TRBJ1-1, with D tentatively TRBD1 (5 bases). There are 13 residues in the CDR3. CDR1 is GTSNPN, CDR2 SVGIG, per germline (reference sequence). V lost 4 bases, J lost 3 bases, and 12 bases lay in between. CDR3 coding DNA: TGTGCCTGGACCCACGACAGTTACACTGAAGCTTTCTTT. Its protein is CAWTHDSYTEAFF.

The gene calls are TRBV29-1 and TRBJ2-1, with 11 bases matching TRBD2. With V trimmed by 4 bases and J by 8 bases, 7 bases remained unmatched. Germline V gene data show CDR1 as SQVTM and CDR2 as ANQGSEA. This CDR3 is built from 14 residues. The CDR3 coding sequence is TGCAGCGTTGGCACTAGCGGGAGACTCGATGAGCAGTTCTTC. Amino acids: CSVGTSGRLDEQFF.

The CDR3 spells CASSPTSGSREQYF. The CDR3 region has the DNA TGTGCCAGCTCACCGACTAGCGGGAGTCGCGAGCAGTACTTC. The chain joins TRBV18 to TRBJ2-7; 12 nucleotides match TRBD2. CDR1 and CDR2 from the germline V gene are KGHSH and LQKENI. The CDR3 consists of 14 residues. Trimming removed 3 bases from V and 6 bases from J; junction bases left unmatched: 3.

The rearrangement links TRBV11-3 to TRBJ1-5; the D gene is possibly TRBD1 (5 bases). V lost 3 bases, J lost 5 bases, and 11 bases lay in between. The CDR3 extends over 14 amino acids. Germline CDR1 is SGHNT and CDR2 is YENEEA. In nucleotides, the CDR3 is TGTGCCAGCAGCTTGTCGGGAGGGGATCAGCCCCAGCATTTT. This encodes CASSLSGGDQPQHF.

The table lists this clone with a count of one. The V call is TRBV6-5, the J call TRBJ1-3; possibly TRBD1 for D (5 bases). The CDR3 length is 14 residues. Trimming took off 5 bases at V and 7 bases at J, with 15 bases between the two ends. Germline V gene data show CDR1 as MNHEY and CDR2 as SVGAGI. CDR3 protein: CASSLGAGLNTIYF. The CDR3 region has the DNA TGTGCCAGCAGTCTCGGAGCGGGGCTGAACACCATATATTTT.

The chain recombines TRBV28 with TRBJ1-5; 8 nucleotides line up with TRBD1. Unmatched junction bases numbered 6, after V lost 7 bases and J lost 1 base. Germline V lookup: CDR1 MDHEN, CDR2 SYDVKM. The CDR3 sequence is 15 residues long. The CDR3 protein is CASTKTGASNQPQHF. CDR3 DNA: TGTGCCAGCACTAAGACAGGGGCAAGCAATCAGCCCCAGCATTTT.

This clone was recorded a few times. The V and J genes are TRBV7-9 and TRBJ1-1; D is unclear. V was shortened by 4 bases and J by 6 bases, with 15 bases between the two germline ends. Germline V gene lookup returns CDR1 SEHNR and CDR2 FQNEAQ (reference sequence). The CDR3 spans 14 residues. The CDR3 sequence is CASSSGAKNAEAFF. CDR3 sequence (DNA): TGTGCCAGCAGCTCCGGAGCGAAGAATGCTGAAGCTTTCTTT.

The CDR3: CASSPTSGAGQADTQYF. The CDR3 bases are TGTGCCAGCAGCCCTACCAGCGGGGCGGGGCAGGCAGATACGCAGTATTTT. The chain joins TRBV5-6 to TRBJ2-3, with TRBD2 matching 7 bases. Germline-derived CDR1 and CDR2 are SGHDT and YYEEEE. This CDR3 is 17 amino acids long. V was clipped by 4 bases and J by 4 bases; unmatched bases: 15.

V usage is TRBV4-1 and J usage is TRBJ2-7; 9 bases are shared with TRBD2. The CDR3 has 16 residues. V shed 4 bases and J 4 bases; nucleotides not matched to a gene: 11. From germline, CDR1 is MGHRA and CDR2 YSYEKL. CDR3 DNA: TGCGCCAGCAGCCTCCTACCCGCGGCGGGAGGGTACGAGCAGTACTTC. This gives the protein CASSLLPAAGGYEQYF.

This clone was seen just once. Other DNA variants within this sample encode the same CDR3. The chain employs TRBV5-1 and TRBJ2-2, with D perhaps matching TRBD1 (5 bases). This CDR3 region has 14 residues. CDR1 SGHRS and CDR2 YFSETQ come from the germline V gene. V was shortened by 4 bases and J by 7 bases, with 14 bases between the two germline ends. The CDR3 sequence: CASSGQGVYGELFF. The CDR3 DNA sequence: TGCGCCAGCAGCGGGCAGGGCGTTTACGGGGAGCTGTTTTTT.

This clone was seen only a few times. Written as DNA, the CDR3 is TGTGCCAGCAGGAGCCCAGGACTACGAGCTCTCGAGCAGTACTTC. It yields the protein CASRSPGLRALEQYF. This chain joins TRBV6-1 and TRBJ2-7; tentatively, D is TRBD2 (6 bases). Trimming cost V 6 bases and J 6 bases, with 21 bases left between them. The germline CDR1 and CDR2 sequences are MNHNS and SASEGT. This CDR3 region has 15 residues.

The rearrangement joins TRBV7-9 to TRBJ2-2; TRBD2 is a possible D gene (6 bases). V was trimmed by 8 bases and J by 3 bases, leaving 13 bases between them. CDR3 length: 14 amino acids. CDR1 SEHNR and CDR2 FQNEAQ come from the germline V gene (reference sequence). CDR3 nucleotide sequence: TGTGCCAGCTCCCCTTCGGGGGACACCGGGGAGCTGTTTTTT. As protein: CASSPSGDTGELFF.

The chain combines TRBV28 with TRBJ2-7; 10 bases fit TRBD2. V lost 5 bases and J lost 6; bases outside the gene matches: 4. CDR3 size: 13 residues. CDR1 and CDR2 (germline): MDHEN, SYDVKM. The CDR3 DNA reads as TGTGCCAGCAGTGTTAGCGGGAGGCCCGAGCAGTACTTC. This gives the protein CASSVSGRPEQYF.

The J gene is TRBJ2-5, the V gene TRBV6-9, with D tentatively TRBD1 (6 bases). CDR3 length: 13 amino acids. The V end was cut by 8 bases, the J end by 5 bases, with 15 bases between. Germline V CDR1 and CDR2: MNHGY, SVAAGI. The CDR3 sequence: CASQGQVEETQYF. CDR3 bases: TGTGCCAGCCAGGGACAAGTTGAGGAGACCCAGTACTTC.

The chain links TRBV28 to TRBJ1-4; 7 bases fit TRBD1. In germline, CDR1 is MDHEN, CDR2 SYDVKM. With V trimmed by 3 bases and J by 8 bases, 9 bases remained unmatched. This CDR3 region has 15 residues. Here the CDR3 DNA reads TGTGCCAGCAGTTTGACAACAGGGGCGGGCGAAAAACTGTTTTTT. It yields the protein CASSLTTGAGEKLFF.

This clone was seen once. The chain employs TRBV5-1 and TRBJ1-2, with D tentatively TRBD1 (5 bases). The CDR3 has 16 amino acids. Germline V gene lookup returns CDR1 SGHRS and CDR2 YFSETQ. The V end lost 4 bases, the J end lost 8 bases, and 24 bases lay between the germline ends. DNA of the CDR3: TGCGCCAGCAGCCCACCCGCTCCATCAGGGAGGGGAGGCTACACCTTC. Amino acid sequence: CASSPPAPSGRGGYTF.

J is TRBJ2-7 and V is TRBV19; 7 bases agree with TRBD1. Germline trimming cut 6 bases from V and 2 bases from J; bases unmatched to any gene: 7. Germline CDR1 reads LNHDA; CDR2 reads SQIVND (reference sequence). The CDR3 has 14 amino acids. The CDR3 DNA follows: TGTGCCAGTAGCCAAAGGACAGGCCCCTACGAGCAGTACTTC. Translation gives CASSQRTGPYEQYF.

This chain uses TRBV6-5 with TRBJ2-2, with a tentative D call TRBD2 (5 bases). The CDR3 spans 13 residues. Germline V gene sequence: CDR1 MNHEY, CDR2 SVGAGI. The V end was cut by 2 bases, the J end by 5 bases, with 6 bases between. The CDR3: CASSYRTTGELFF. Here the CDR3 DNA reads TGTGCCAGCAGTTACAGGACTACCGGGGAGCTGTTTTTT.

The chain is built from TRBV5-4 and TRBJ2-7, with TRBD2 matching 10 bases. Germline V gene lookup returns CDR1 SGHNT and CDR2 YYREEE (reference sequence). The CDR3 spans 15 residues. Trimming cost V 0 bases and J 2 bases; bases outside gene matches: 2. CDR3 sequence: CASSLGTSGAYEQYF. The CDR3 region has the DNA TGTGCCAGCAGCTTGGGTACTAGCGGGGCCTACGAGCAGTACTTC.

The chain links TRBV5-1 to TRBJ2-1, with a tentative D call TRBD2 (6 bases). The CDR3 has 20 amino acids. Trimming removed 0 bases from V and 0 bases from J, with 22 bases in between. Germline-derived CDR1 and CDR2 are SGHRS and YFSETQ. CDR3 loop: CASSLVGTPGTLGSYNEQFF. In DNA form, the CDR3 reads TGCGCCAGCAGCTTGGTGGGGACTCCTGGTACCCTAGGCTCCTACAATGAGCAGTTCTTC.

About this clone itself: Mismatch with germline at one junction end may stem from a read error. The gene calls are TRBV5-3 and TRBJ1-2, with 8 positions matching TRBD1. TRBV5-3 is marked as an open reading frame, function uncertain. CDR3 length: 14 residues. In DNA form, the CDR3 reads TGTGCCAGAGGCTTGGGACAGGATAACTATGGCTACACCTTC. It specifies CARGLGQDNYGYTF.

As to this clone: This sample includes further DNA sequences coding for the same CDR3. This rearrangement joins TRBV7-9 to TRBJ1-1; D call uncertain. V was cut by 6 bases and J by 4 bases, with 12 bases left in between. Per the germline V gene, CDR1 is SEHNR and CDR2 is FQNEAQ (reference sequence). This CDR3 comprises 13 residues. CDR3 region: CASSSTGSTEAFF. The CDR3 DNA sequence: TGTGCCAGCAGTAGTACGGGGAGCACTGAAGCTTTCTTT.

This chain links TRBV7-9 with TRBJ1-2, with TRBD1 as a possible D gene (5 bases). V was shortened by 5 bases and J by 2 bases, with 12 bases between the two germline ends. The CDR3 contains 14 residues. The germline CDR1 and CDR2 sequences are SEHNR and FQNEAQ (reference sequence). CDR3 in amino acids: CASSPRQGNYGYTF. In DNA form, the CDR3 reads TGTGCCAGCAGCCCCCGGCAGGGAAACTATGGCTACACCTTC.

This chain joins TRBV5-1 and TRBJ1-1; TRBD1 aligns across 8 bases. Germline CDR1 reads SGHRS; CDR2 reads YFSETQ. The length of the CDR3 is 14 residues. V dropped 10 bases and J dropped 7; count of bases not matched to a gene: 15. The CDR3 sequence: CALPDRELLGEAFF. Written as DNA, the CDR3 is TGCGCCTTACCGGACAGGGAGTTATTGGGTGAAGCTTTCTTT.

A few counts support this clone. The chain has TRBV7-3 and TRBJ1-1; 7 positions agree with TRBD1. This CDR3 comprises 13 residues. Germline V lookup: CDR1 SGHTA, CDR2 FQGTGA. Trimming removed 2 bases from V and 5 bases from J; junction bases left unmatched: 2. CDR3 amino acids: CASSLGQATEAFF. The DNA of the CDR3 is TGTGCCAGCAGCTTAGGACAGGCAACTGAAGCTTTCTTT. Supplemented by reference TRBV7-3 and TRBJ1-1, the full variable domain reads GAGVSQTPSNKVTEKGKYVELRCDPISGHTALYWYRQSLGQGPEFLIYFQGTGAADDSGLPNDRFFAVRPEGSVSTLKIQRTERGDSAVYLCASSLGQATEAFFGQGTRLTVV.

V is TRBV11-3 and J is TRBJ2-3, with 8 positions matching TRBD2. In germline, CDR1 is SGHNT, CDR2 YENEEA. V shed 2 bases, J shed 4 bases, and the junction held 8 bases outside the gene matches. The CDR3 loop spans 16 amino acids. CDR3 loop: CASSLRGAGAADTQYF. Here the CDR3 DNA reads TGTGCCAGCAGCTTAAGGGGAGCGGGAGCCGCAGATACGCAGTATTTT.

The chain links TRBV11-2 to TRBJ2-7; 9 positions match TRBD1. CDR3 size: 14 residues. The germline CDR1 and CDR2 sequences are SGHAT and FQNNGV. Trimming cost V 5 bases and J 3 bases; bases outside gene matches: 5. Here the CDR3 DNA reads TGTGCCAGCAGCCCTCGGGACAGGGTCTACGAGCAGTACTTC. This translates into CASSPRDRVYEQYF.

This chain links TRBV28 with TRBJ2-5; D unresolved. This CDR3 is 13 amino acids long. Germline CDR1 and CDR2: MDHEN and SYDVKM. Trimming stripped 2 bases from V and 12 bases from J, with 16 bases between. CDR3 residues: CASSLNPFREEYF. In DNA form, the CDR3 reads TGTGCCAGCAGTTTAAACCCTTTCCGTGAGGAGTACTTC.